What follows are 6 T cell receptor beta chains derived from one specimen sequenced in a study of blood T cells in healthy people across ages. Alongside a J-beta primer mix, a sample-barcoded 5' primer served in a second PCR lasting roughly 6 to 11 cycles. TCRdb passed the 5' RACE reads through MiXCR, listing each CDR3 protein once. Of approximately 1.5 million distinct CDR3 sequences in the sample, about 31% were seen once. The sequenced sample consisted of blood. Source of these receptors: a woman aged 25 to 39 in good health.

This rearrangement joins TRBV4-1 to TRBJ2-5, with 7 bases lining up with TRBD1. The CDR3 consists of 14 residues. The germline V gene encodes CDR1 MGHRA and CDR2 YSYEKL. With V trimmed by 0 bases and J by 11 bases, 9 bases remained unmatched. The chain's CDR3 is CASSQDHFGTEQYF. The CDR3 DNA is TGCGCCAGCAGCCAAGATCACTTCGGGACAGAGCAGTACTTC.

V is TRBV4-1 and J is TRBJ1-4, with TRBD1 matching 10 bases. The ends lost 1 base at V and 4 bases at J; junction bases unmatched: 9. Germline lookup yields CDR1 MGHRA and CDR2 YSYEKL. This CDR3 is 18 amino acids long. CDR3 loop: CASSQGGGTGVFNEKLFF. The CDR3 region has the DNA TGCGCCAGCAGCCAAGGAGGAGGGACAGGGGTCTTTAATGAAAAACTGTTTTTT.

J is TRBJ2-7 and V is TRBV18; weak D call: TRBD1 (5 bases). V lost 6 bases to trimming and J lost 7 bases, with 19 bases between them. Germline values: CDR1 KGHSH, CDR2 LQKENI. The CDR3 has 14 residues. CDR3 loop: CASSVQGTPWEQYF. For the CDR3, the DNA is TGTGCCAGCTCCGTCCAGGGTACACCGTGGGAGCAGTACTTC.

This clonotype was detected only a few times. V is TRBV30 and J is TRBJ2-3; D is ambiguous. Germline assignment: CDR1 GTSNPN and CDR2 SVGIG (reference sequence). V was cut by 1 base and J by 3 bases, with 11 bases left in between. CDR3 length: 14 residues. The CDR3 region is CAWSARTATDTQYF. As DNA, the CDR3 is TGTGCCTGGAGTGCCCGGACGGCGACAGATACGCAGTATTTT.

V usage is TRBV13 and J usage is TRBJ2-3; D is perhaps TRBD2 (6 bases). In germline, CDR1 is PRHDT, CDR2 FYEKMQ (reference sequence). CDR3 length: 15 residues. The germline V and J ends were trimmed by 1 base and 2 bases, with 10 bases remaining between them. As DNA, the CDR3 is TGTGCCAGCAGCTTAGAACTAGCCCCCACAGATACGCAGTATTTT. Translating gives CASSLELAPTDTQYF.

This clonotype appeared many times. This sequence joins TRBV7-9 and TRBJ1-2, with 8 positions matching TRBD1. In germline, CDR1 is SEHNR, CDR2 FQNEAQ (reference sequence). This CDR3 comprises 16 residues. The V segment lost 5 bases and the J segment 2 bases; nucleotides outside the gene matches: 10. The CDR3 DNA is TGTGCCAGCAGCACCCAGACAGGGGTGGAAAACTATGGCTACACCTTC. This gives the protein CASSTQTGVENYGYTF.